This entry lists 15 T cell receptor beta chains sequenced from one sample in a study of shared clonotypes between healthy human individuals. Assay: immunoSEQ multiplex PCR; the TCRdb copy retains only in-frame clones and omits some. The data hold around 980,000 clones, with about 84% observed a single time. What was sequenced was memory CD4+ T cells from PBMCs. Described subset: CD45RA-negative fraction. The source is a man between 18 and 29 years old in good health. Some clones in this sample may be carry-over from other donors' samples.

This rearrangement joins TRBV5-1 to TRBJ2-7; 7 nucleotides agree with TRBD1. The V gene's germline CDR1 is SGHRS and CDR2 YFSETQ. This CDR3 has 17 residues. V shed 2 bases, J shed 3 bases, and the junction held 14 bases outside the gene matches. DNA for the CDR3: TGCGCCAGCAGCTTCTCCGGGACAGAGGAAGGGGGCTACGAGCAGTACTTC. Its translation is CASSFSGTEEGGYEQYF. Looking up the rest from reference TRBV5-1 and TRBJ2-7 gives the full variable domain: KAGVTQTPRYLIKTRGQQVTLSCSPISGHRSVSWYQQTPGQGLQFLFEYFSETQRNKGNFPGRFSGRQFSNSRSEMNVSTLELGDSALYLCASSFSGTEEGGYEQYFGPGTRLTVT.

As for this clone: The same CDR3 arises from other DNA sequences in this sample as well. The chain has TRBV5-1 and TRBJ2-7; TRBD2 agrees at 14 bases. After removal of 3 bases from V and 2 bases from J, the junction contained 1 base not matched to a gene. CDR1 is SGHRS and CDR2 is YFSETQ in the germline V gene. This CDR3 is 15 amino acids long. The CDR3 DNA reads as TGCGCCAGCAGCTCGGGACTAGCGGGAGCCTACGAGCAGTACTTC. It yields the protein CASSSGLAGAYEQYF.

The rearrangement joins TRBV19 to TRBJ2-2, with D tentatively TRBD1 (6 bases). The CDR3 length is 13 residues. Germline assignment: CDR1 LNHDA and CDR2 SQIVND (reference sequence). V lost 6 bases and J lost 6, with 11 bases in between. The CDR3 here is CASRQRGSGELFF. In DNA, the CDR3 is TGTGCCAGTAGACAGAGGGGGTCCGGGGAGCTGTTTTTT.

The chain joins TRBV7-2 to TRBJ1-5; D is perhaps TRBD1 (6 bases). The CDR3 spans 14 residues. The germline gives CDR1 SGHTA, CDR2 FQGNSA. The V gene lost 4 bases and the J gene lost 3 bases, with 10 bases spanning the gap. CDR3 bases: TGTGCCAGCAGCTCGGACAGCCACAATCAGCCCCAGCATTTT. Translated, it gives CASSSDSHNQPQHF.

The chain links TRBV4-3 to TRBJ2-1; D uncertain. Germline V gene data show CDR1 as LGHNA and CDR2 as YSLEER. V lost 1 base to trimming and J lost 5 bases, with 12 bases between them. This CDR3 spans 15 amino acids. Here the CDR3 reads CASSQGSAQNNEQFF. CDR3 DNA: TGCGCCAGCAGCCAAGGATCTGCCCAGAACAATGAGCAGTTCTTC.

The V and J genes are TRBV28 and TRBJ2-7; a weak D match, TRBD1 (5 bases). The CDR3 has 14 residues. Trimming left V 3 bases short and J 6 bases short, with 15 bases between. The germline V gene encodes CDR1 MDHEN and CDR2 SYDVKM. Here the CDR3 DNA reads TGTGCCAGCAGTTTCAGACAGTTCCGTGGCGAGCAGTACTTC. Amino acids: CASSFRQFRGEQYF. The full variable domain, rest sourced from reference TRBV28 and TRBJ2-7, is DVKVTQSSRYLVKRTGEKVFLECVQDMDHENMFWYRQDPGLGLRLIYFSYDVKMKEKGDIPEGYSVSREKKERFSLILESASTNQTSMYLCASSFRQFRGEQYFGPGTRLTVT.

J is TRBJ2-7 and V is TRBV11-2; a possible D gene is TRBD2 (5 bases). The CDR3 extends over 14 amino acids. The V gene lost 2 bases and the J gene lost 2 bases, with 10 bases spanning the gap. The V gene's germline CDR1 is SGHAT and CDR2 FQNNGV. CDR3 residues: CASSLSGGPYEQYF. As DNA, the CDR3 is TGTGCCAGCAGCTTAAGCGGAGGTCCCTACGAGCAGTACTTC.

The table lists this clone with many counts. This rearrangement joins TRBV9 to TRBJ1-2; D unclear. Trimming pared 0 bases from V and 7 bases from J, leaving 13 bases between. The CDR3 runs to 14 residues. Per germline, CDR1 SGDLS and CDR2 YYNGEE. The CDR3 DNA reads as TGTGCCAGCAGCGTAGAGGTCCGAGGGAGTGGCTACACCTTC. This codes for CASSVEVRGSGYTF.

This chain uses TRBV28 with TRBJ2-2; unclear D gene. Per germline, CDR1 MDHEN and CDR2 SYDVKM. V shed 5 bases and J shed 6 bases, with 10 bases lying between them. CDR3 length equals 13 residues. The DNA of the CDR3 is TGTGCCAGCAGTAGGACCCTGTCCGGGGAGCTGTTTTTT. Translation gives CASSRTLSGELFF.

This clone occurred many times. The chain is built from TRBV4-1 and TRBJ2-4; 11 positions match TRBD2. The CDR3 loop spans 17 amino acids. Looked up from germline, CDR1 is MGHRA and CDR2 is YSYEKL. Trimming took 4 bases from V and 1 from J; bases not matched to a gene: 6. The CDR3 spells CASSPGLAAGAKNIQYF. The CDR3 bases are TGCGCCAGCAGCCCGGGACTAGCGGCGGGCGCCAAAAACATTCAGTACTTC.

The V call is TRBV6-1, the J call TRBJ2-6, with D hard to call. Germline CDR1 MNHNS, CDR2 SASEGT. CDR3 length: 15 residues. Trimming stripped 7 bases from V and 0 bases from J, with 10 bases between. The DNA of the CDR3 is TGTGCCAGCATGGGTGGTTCCTCTGGGGCCAACGTCCTGACTTTC. Translation: CASMGGSSGANVLTF.

The chain combines TRBV6-5 with TRBJ1-2, with 8 positions matching TRBD1. Trimming removed 5 bases from V and 5 bases from J; junction bases left unmatched: 10. Germline CDR1 MNHEY, CDR2 SVGAGI. CDR3 length equals 15 residues. The CDR3 DNA reads as TGTGCCAGCAGTCCCCGGACAGGGAACTCTTATGGCTACACCTTC. It is translated as CASSPRTGNSYGYTF.

The rearrangement links TRBV5-1 to TRBJ1-1; D possibly corresponds to TRBD1 (6 bases). The CDR3 runs to 17 residues. Germline CDR1 and CDR2: SGHRS and YFSETQ. V was cut by 0 bases and J by 0 bases, with 15 bases left in between. DNA of the CDR3: TGCGCCAGCAGCTTGGCTGTTGGGAGGGGGATGAACACTGAAGCTTTCTTT. This translates into CASSLAVGRGMNTEAFF.

Of note for this clone: This may be a read error: a much more frequent sequence differs by one nucleotide. The J gene is TRBJ1-1, the V gene TRBV5-1, with D perhaps TRBD1 (5 bases). The germline gives CDR1 SGHRS, CDR2 YFSETQ. Trimming left V 0 bases short and J 3 bases short, with 9 bases between. This CDR3 is built from 14 residues. CDR3 nucleotides: TGCGCCAGCAGCTTGGACAGGATGGACACTGAAGCTTTCTTT. Translating it yields CASSLDRMDTEAFF. Combining the CDR3 with reference TRBV5-1 and TRBJ1-1 gives the whole variable domain KAGVTQTPRYLIKTRGQQVTLSCSPISGHRSVSWYQQTPGQGLQFLFEYFSETQRNKGNFPGRFSGRQFSNSRSEMNVSTLELGDSALYLCASSLDRMDTEAFFGQGTRLTVV.

The chain has TRBV2 and TRBJ1-4; 11 bases align to TRBD1. J lost 2 bases, V lost 3 bases, and 2 bases had no gene match. The germline CDR1 and CDR2 sequences are SNHLY and FYNNEI. The CDR3 runs 16 residues. CDR3 DNA sequence: TGTGCCAGCAGTGAGGACAGGGGGCGGACTAATGAAAAACTGTTTTTT. Its protein is CASSEDRGRTNEKLFF. Full variable domain (missing parts from reference TRBV2 and TRBJ1-4): EPEVTQTPSHQVTQMGQEVILRCVPISNHLYFYWYRQILGQKVEFLVSFYNNEISEKSEIFDDQFSVERPDGSNFTLKIRSTKLEDSAMYFCASSEDRGRTNEKLFFGSGTQLSVL.